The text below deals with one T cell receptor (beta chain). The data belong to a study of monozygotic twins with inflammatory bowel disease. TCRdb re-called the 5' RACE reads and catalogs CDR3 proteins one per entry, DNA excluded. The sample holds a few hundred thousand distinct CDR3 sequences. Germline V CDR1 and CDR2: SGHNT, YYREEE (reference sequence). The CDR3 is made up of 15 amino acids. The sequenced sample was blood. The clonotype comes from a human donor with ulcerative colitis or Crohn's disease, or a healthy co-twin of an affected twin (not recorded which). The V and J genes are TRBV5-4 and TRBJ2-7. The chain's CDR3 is CASSLSSTSSYEQYF.